Listed below are T cell receptor beta chains from one sample, sequenced in a study of T cell responses to AZD1222 COVID-19 vaccine. Profiling relied on immunoSEQ multiplex PCR, and the TCRdb table lists in-frame clones only, not all of them. The sample lists 180,000 or so clones, 85% to 90% seen once, with 1.5% to 2% in the top ten. The sequences come from peripheral blood, collected on day 0 of AZD1222 vaccination. These receptors originate from an adult in good health. The CDR3 runs from the conserved cysteine through the conserved F or W. D genes are given only for firm matches. Expanded clones are given a class, and other clones once, few, many or no size at all.

abundance,j_gene,v_gene,d_gene,CDR3nt,CDR3aa
NA,TRBJ2-2,TRBV10-3,TRBD2,TGTGCCATCAGTGCAAGCGGGATGCGAAGCGGGGAGCTGTTTTTT,CAISASGMRSGELFF
NA,TRBJ2-1,TRBV7-8,TRBD1,TGTGCCAGCAGCGTGAGGACAGGGGCCTACAATGAGCAGTTCTTC,CASSVRTGAYNEQFF
NA,TRBJ1-2,TRBV7-2,NA,TGTGCCAGCAGCTCCCGCGGGGCCTCCAACTATGGCTACACCTTC,CASSSRGASNYGYTF
NA,TRBJ2-1,TRBV9,NA,TGTGCCAGCAGCGTAGTTGGGGGCTCCTACAATGAGCAGTTCTTC,CASSVVGGSYNEQFF
NA,TRBJ2-5,TRBV2,NA,TGTGCCAGCACTTTTGGCGGGGAGACCCAGTACTTC,CASTFGGETQYF
NA,TRBJ1-6,TRBV25-1,NA,TGTGCCAGCAGTGCGTGGCAGGGCTCGTCTTCACCCCTCCACTTT,CASSAWQGSSSPLHF
NA,TRBJ1-3,TRBV28,NA,TGTGCCAGCAGGAATCAGGGGTCCTCTGGAAACACCATATATTTT,CASRNQGSSGNTIYF
NA,TRBJ1-2,TRBV28,TRBD1,TGTGCCAGCAGGGACGGACAGGGGGCTGCTAACTATGGCTACACCTTC,CASRDGQGAANYGYTF
NA,TRBJ1-1,TRBV4-2,NA,TGTGCCAGCAGCCAAGCGGGGGAGGGCACTGAAGCTTTCTTT,CASSQAGEGTEAFF
NA,TRBJ1-1,TRBV5-6,TRBD1,TGTGCCAGCAGCTTTGTCTCGACAGGGCGCACTGAAGCTTTCTTT,CASSFVSTGRTEAFF
once,TRBJ1-1,TRBV30,NA,TGTGCCTGGGGGGAACGGAGCTTTGAAGCTTTCTTT,CAWGERSFEAFF
NA,TRBJ2-2,TRBV20-1,NA,TGCAGTGCCGACAAACTGGGGGAGCTGTTTTTT,CSADKLGELFF
NA,TRBJ2-3,TRBV28,TRBD1,TGTGCCAGCAGTGAACCGGGACAGAAAACAGATACGCAGTATTTT,CASSEPGQKTDTQYF
NA,TRBJ2-7,TRBV14,TRBD2,TGTGCCAGCAGCCAAGTGGGGGGGATCGACGAGCAGTACTTC,CASSQVGGIDEQYF
NA,TRBJ1-1,TRBV30,NA,TGTGCCTGGACCTACCAGGGAATAAACACTGAAGCTTTCTTT,CAWTYQGINTEAFF
once,TRBJ1-6,TRBV5-5,NA,TGTGCCAGCAGCAAGATCCCCGATGACGGGGGGAATTCACCCCTCCACTTT,CASSKIPDDGGNSPLHF
once,TRBJ2-5,TRBV28,NA,TGTGCCAGCAGCCCAACCCGCAGGGTTAACCAAGAGACCCAGTACTTC,CASSPTRRVNQETQYF
NA,TRBJ1-3,TRBV11-2,TRBD1,TGTGCCAGCAGCTCGGGACAGCACTCTGGAAACACCATATATTTT,CASSSGQHSGNTIYF
NA,TRBJ1-3,TRBV6-6,NA,TGTGCCAGCAGTCTTCGGGAGGGGGGAAACACCATATATTTT,CASSLREGGNTIYF
NA,TRBJ2-3,TRBV3-1/TRBV3-2,NA,TGTGCCAGCAGCCAAAAAGGCCAGCGGGATACGCAGTATTTT,CASSQKGQRDTQYF
once,TRBJ1-6,TRBV7-2,NA,TGTGCCAGCAGCCCAACTCCGGGGAATTCACCCCTCCACTTT,CASSPTPGNSPLHF
NA,TRBJ1-2,TRBV7-2,TRBD1,TGTGCCAGCAGCACGGACAGGTTCTATGGCTACACCTTC,CASSTDRFYGYTF
once,TRBJ1-4,TRBV5-4,TRBD1,TGTGCCAGCAGCTTGCGTCCGGGGACAGATGAAAAACTGTTTTTT,CASSLRPGTDEKLFF
NA,TRBJ1-2,TRBV19,NA,TGTGCCAGTAGTATTACAGGCTTCTATGGCTACACCTTC,CASSITGFYGYTF
once,TRBJ1-2,TRBV7-2,NA,TGTGCCAGCAGCGCCGGACAGCCTATTAGGGATGGCTACACCTTC,CASSAGQPIRDGYTF
NA,TRBJ2-7,TRBV6-1,TRBD1,TGTGCCAGCAGTGAAAGGATGAGGAGGTTTTCGGACAGGGGGCTGGAGCAGTACTTC,CASSERMRRFSDRGLEQYF
NA,TRBJ1-2,TRBV28,NA,TGTGCCAGCAGTAATGGGGGGACGAGCTATGGCTACACCTTC,CASSNGGTSYGYTF
NA,TRBJ2-2,TRBV5-1,NA,TGCGCCAGCAGCTTGGAGGTAGGAGTTACCACCGGGGAGCTGTTTTTT,CASSLEVGVTTGELFF
once,TRBJ2-3,TRBV11-2,TRBD2,TGTGCCAGCAGCTTAGTTTGGGGGGGAGTCCCAGATACGCAGTATTTT,CASSLVWGGVPDTQYF
NA,TRBJ1-2,TRBV7-9,NA,TGTGCCAGCAGCCCGCAGGGGAATGGCTACACCTTC,CASSPQGNGYTF
once,TRBJ1-5,TRBV28,NA,TGTGCCAGCAGCTTGGGGATTTCGCGTGCAGGCAATCAGCCCCAGCATTTT,CASSLGISRAGNQPQHF
NA,TRBJ1-3,TRBV7-2,NA,TGTGCCAGCAGCACTCAGGGGAGGAACACCATATATTTT,CASSTQGRNTIYF
NA,TRBJ2-7,TRBV6-5,NA,TGTGCCAGCAGTTACCGCTCTGGGACAACCTACGAGCAGTACTTC,CASSYRSGTTYEQYF
NA,TRBJ1-5,TRBV28,TRBD1,TGTGCCAGCAGCCCCGTCGACAGGGGTAACAATCAGCCCCAGCATTTT,CASSPVDRGNNQPQHF
NA,TRBJ1-1,TRBV5-8,NA,TGTGCCAGCAGCCGCGACGGGGACACTGAAGCTTTCTTT,CASSRDGDTEAFF
NA,TRBJ1-2,TRBV7-2,TRBD1,TGTGCCAGCAGAGAGGCCGGGACAGGGGATTTGAGTGGCTACACCTTC,CASREAGTGDLSGYTF
NA,TRBJ1-2,TRBV6-1,NA,TGTGCCAGCAGTGAAGCGCTTCCAGGCGGCTATGGCTACACCTTC,CASSEALPGGYGYTF
NA,TRBJ1-2,TRBV10-3,NA,TGTGCCATCAGTGCTCTAGGGGACTATGGCTACACCTTC,CAISALGDYGYTF
NA,TRBJ2-3,TRBV3-1/TRBV3-2,TRBD1,TGTGCCAGCAGCCGCCGACAGGGAACCGGGGATACGCAGTATTTT,CASSRRQGTGDTQYF
NA,TRBJ2-5,TRBV11-2,NA,TGTGCCAGCAGCTTAGATAGCAGACAGGGAGGGAAGACCCAGTACTTC,CASSLDSRQGGKTQYF
NA,TRBJ1-5,TRBV3-1/TRBV3-2,NA,TGTGCCAGCAGTCCGGCCTTTAGCCAGCCCCAGCATTTT,CASSPAFSQPQHF
NA,TRBJ1-3,TRBV28,NA,TGTGCCAGCAGTATCGGACAGCTGACCGGAAACACCATATATTTT,CASSIGQLTGNTIYF